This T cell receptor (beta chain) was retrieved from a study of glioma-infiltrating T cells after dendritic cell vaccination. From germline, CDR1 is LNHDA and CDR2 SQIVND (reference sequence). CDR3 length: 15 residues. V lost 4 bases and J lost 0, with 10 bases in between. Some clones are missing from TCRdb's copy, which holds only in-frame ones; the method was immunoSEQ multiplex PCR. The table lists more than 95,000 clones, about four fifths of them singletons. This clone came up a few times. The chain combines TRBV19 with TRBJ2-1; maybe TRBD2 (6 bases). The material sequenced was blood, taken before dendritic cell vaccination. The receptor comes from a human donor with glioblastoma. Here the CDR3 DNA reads TGTGCCAGTAGTAACTTAGCGGCCTCCTACAATGAGCAGTTCTTC. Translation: CASSNLAASYNEQFF.